Sequencing of this TCR beta chain was carried out in a study of cytomegalovirus exposure and HLA in healthy donors. As for the study in general: The approximately 120 validation repertoires and the approximately 700 first-cohort repertoires shared a platform, a later analysis reported.

TCRdb's copy holds only in-frame clones and misses some; the assay was immunoSEQ multiplex PCR. The sample records 150,000 to 200,000 clones, around nine tenths being singletons. Sequencing input: PBMCs. This receptor was taken from a man aged 25-45 years in good health and CMV-seropositive.

In DNA form, the CDR3 reads TGTGCCAGCAGTGAAGTTGGTCAGGGGTTCGGCTACACCTTC. It codes for CASSEVGQGFGYTF. The chain couples TRBV2 to TRBJ1-2; the D gene is possibly TRBD1 (6 bases). Trimming stripped 1 base from V and 8 bases from J, with 14 bases between. The CDR3 length is 14 residues. Germline V CDR1 and CDR2: SNHLY, FYNNEI.